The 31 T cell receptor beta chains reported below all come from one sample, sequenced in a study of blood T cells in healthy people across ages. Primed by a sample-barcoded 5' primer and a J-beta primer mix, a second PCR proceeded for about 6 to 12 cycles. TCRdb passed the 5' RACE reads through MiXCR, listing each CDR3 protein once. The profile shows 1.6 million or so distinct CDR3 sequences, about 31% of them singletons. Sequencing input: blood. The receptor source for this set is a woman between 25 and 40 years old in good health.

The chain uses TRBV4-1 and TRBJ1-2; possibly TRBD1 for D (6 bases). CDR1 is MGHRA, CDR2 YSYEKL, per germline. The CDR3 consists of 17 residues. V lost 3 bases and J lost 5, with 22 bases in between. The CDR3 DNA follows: TGCGCCAGCAGCCATCTACCCTTGGGGGGGCGCCGGTATGGCTACACCTTC. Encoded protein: CASSHLPLGGRRYGYTF.

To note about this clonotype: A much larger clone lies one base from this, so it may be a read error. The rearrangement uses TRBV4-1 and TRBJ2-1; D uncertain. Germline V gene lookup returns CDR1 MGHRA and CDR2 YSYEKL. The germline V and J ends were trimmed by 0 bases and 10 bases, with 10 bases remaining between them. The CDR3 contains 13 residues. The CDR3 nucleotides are TGCGCCAGCAGCCAAGAGGACGGCTACGAGCAGTTCTTC. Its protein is CASSQEDGYEQFF.

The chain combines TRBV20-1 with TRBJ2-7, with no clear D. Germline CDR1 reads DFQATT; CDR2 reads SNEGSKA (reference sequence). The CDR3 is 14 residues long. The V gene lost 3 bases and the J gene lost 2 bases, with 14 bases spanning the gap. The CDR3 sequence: CSASALKGTYEQYF. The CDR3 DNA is TGCAGTGCTAGCGCTTTGAAAGGGACCTACGAGCAGTACTTC.

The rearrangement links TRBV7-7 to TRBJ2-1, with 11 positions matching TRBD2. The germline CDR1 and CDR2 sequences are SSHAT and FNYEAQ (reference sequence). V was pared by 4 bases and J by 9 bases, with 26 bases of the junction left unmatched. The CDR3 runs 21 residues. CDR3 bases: TGTGCCAGCAGCTCAGGTCGGGACAGTCCTATACTAGCGGGAGACGGTGGTGAGCAGTTCTTC. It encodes CASSSGRDSPILAGDGGEQFF.

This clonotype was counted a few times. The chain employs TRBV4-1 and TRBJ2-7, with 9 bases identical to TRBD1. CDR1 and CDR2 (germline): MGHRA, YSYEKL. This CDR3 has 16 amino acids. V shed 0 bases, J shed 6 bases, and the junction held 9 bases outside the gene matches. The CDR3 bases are TGCGCCAGCAGCCAAGATATTTACAGGGGGCCCAGCGAGCAGTACTTC. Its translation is CASSQDIYRGPSEQYF.

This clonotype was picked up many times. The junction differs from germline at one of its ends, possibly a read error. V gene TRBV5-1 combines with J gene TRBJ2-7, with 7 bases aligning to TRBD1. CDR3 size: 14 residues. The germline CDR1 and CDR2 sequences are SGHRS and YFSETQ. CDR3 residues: CASSLKGASYEQYF. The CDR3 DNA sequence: TGTGCCAGCAGTTTAAAGGGGGCCTCCTACGAGCAGTACTTC.

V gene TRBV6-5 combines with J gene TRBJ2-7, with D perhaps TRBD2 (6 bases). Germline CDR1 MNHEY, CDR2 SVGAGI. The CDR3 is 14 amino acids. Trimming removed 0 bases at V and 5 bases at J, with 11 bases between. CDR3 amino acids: CASSYSVGGNEQYF. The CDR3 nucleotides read TGTGCCAGCAGTTACTCCGTGGGGGGTAACGAGCAGTACTTC.

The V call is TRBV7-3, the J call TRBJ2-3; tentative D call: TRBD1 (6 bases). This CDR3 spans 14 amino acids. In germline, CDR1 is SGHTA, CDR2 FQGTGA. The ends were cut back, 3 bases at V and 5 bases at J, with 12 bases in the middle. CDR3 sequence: CASSFAGDVDTQYF. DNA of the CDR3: TGTGCCAGCAGCTTCGCAGGGGATGTAGATACGCAGTATTTT. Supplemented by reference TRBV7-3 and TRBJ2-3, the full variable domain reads GAGVSQTPSNKVTEKGKYVELRCDPISGHTALYWYRQSLGQGPEFLIYFQGTGAADDSGLPNDRFFAVRPEGSVSTLKIQRTERGDSAVYLCASSFAGDVDTQYFGPGTRLTVL.

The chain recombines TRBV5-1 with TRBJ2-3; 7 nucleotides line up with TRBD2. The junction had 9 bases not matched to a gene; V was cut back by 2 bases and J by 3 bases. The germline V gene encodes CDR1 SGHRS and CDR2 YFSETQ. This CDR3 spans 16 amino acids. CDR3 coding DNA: TGCGCCAGCAGCTTCGCGGGTTCTAGCGGTACAGATACGCAGTATTTT. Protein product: CASSFAGSSGTDTQYF.

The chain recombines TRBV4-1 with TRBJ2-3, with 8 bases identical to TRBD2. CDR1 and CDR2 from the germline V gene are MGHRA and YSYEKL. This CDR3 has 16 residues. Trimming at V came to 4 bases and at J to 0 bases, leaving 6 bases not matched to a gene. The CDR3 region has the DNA TGCGCCAGCAGCCCGTCTTTAGCGGGGAGCACAGATACGCAGTATTTT. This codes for CASSPSLAGSTDTQYF.

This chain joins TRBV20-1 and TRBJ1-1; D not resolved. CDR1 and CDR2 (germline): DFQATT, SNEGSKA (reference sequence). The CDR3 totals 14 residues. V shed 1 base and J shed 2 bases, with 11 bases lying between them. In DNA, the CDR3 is TGCAGTGCTAGAGGGATGGCCGCAAACACTGAAGCTTTCTTT. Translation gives CSARGMAANTEAFF.

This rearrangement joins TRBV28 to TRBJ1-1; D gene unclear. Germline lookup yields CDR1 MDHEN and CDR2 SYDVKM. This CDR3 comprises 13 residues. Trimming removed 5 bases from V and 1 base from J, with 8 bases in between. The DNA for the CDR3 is TGTGCCAGCAGTAAAGGCCCGAACACTGAAGCTTTCTTT. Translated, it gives CASSKGPNTEAFF. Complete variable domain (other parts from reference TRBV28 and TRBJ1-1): DVKVTQSSRYLVKRTGEKVFLECVQDMDHENMFWYRQDPGLGLRLIYFSYDVKMKEKGDIPEGYSVSREKKERFSLILESASTNQTSMYLCASSKGPNTEAFFGQGTRLTVV.

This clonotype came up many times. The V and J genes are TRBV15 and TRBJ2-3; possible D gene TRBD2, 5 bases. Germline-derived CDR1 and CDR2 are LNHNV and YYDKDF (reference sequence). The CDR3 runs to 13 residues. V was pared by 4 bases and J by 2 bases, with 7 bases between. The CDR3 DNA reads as TGTGCCACCAGCACGGGGATCACAGATACGCAGTATTTT. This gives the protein CATSTGITDTQYF.

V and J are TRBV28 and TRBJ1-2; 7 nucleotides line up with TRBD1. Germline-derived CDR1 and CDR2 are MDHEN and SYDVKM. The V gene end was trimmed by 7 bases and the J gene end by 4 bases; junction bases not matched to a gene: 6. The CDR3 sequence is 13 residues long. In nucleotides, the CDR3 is TGTGCCAGCACTTCGGGACAGCTCTATGGCTACACCTTC. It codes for CASTSGQLYGYTF.

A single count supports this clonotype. The DNA of the CDR3 is TGTGCCAGCTCACCAAAACACGGATCTGAAGCTTTCTTT. This translates into CASSPKHGSEAFF. The V gene is TRBV18, the J gene TRBJ1-1; D remains unclear. Between the trimmed V and J ends, which lost 2 bases and 6 bases, there was a span of 10 bases. Germline CDR1 and CDR2: KGHSH and LQKENI. This CDR3 has 13 residues.

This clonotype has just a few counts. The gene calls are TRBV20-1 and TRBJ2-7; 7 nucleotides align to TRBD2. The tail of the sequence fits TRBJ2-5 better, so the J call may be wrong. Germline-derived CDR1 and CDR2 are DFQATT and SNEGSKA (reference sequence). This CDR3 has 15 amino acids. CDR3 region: CSAASWREGKETQYF. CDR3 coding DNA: TGCAGTGCCGCCTCCTGGAGGGAGGGGAAGGAGACCCAGTACTTC.

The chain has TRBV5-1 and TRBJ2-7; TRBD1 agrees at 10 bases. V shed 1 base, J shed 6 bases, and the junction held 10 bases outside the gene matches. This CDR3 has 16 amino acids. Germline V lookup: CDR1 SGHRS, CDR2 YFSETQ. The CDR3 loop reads CASSLLSGTGVGEQYF. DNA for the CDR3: TGCGCCAGCAGCTTGTTATCCGGGACAGGGGTTGGCGAGCAGTACTTC.

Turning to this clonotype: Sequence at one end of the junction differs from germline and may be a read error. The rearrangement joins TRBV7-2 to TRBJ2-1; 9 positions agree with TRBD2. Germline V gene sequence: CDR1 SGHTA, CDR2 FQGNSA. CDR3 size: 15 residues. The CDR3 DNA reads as TGTGCCAGCAGCTTTAGCGGGGGCTCCCACAATGAGCAGTTCTTC. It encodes CASSFSGGSHNEQFF.

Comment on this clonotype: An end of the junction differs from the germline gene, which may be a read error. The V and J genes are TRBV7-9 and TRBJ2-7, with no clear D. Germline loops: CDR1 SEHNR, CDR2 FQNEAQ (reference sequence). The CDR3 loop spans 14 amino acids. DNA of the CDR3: TGTACCAGCAGCCCCGACTTCTCTTCGCGGGAGCAGTACTTC. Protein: CTSSPDFSSREQYF.

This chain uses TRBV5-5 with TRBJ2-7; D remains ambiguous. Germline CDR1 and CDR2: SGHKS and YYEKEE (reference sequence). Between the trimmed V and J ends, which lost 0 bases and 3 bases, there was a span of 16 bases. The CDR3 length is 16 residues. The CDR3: CASSLDPRLLGYEQYF. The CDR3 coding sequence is TGTGCCAGCAGCTTGGACCCCCGGTTATTGGGCTACGAGCAGTACTTC.

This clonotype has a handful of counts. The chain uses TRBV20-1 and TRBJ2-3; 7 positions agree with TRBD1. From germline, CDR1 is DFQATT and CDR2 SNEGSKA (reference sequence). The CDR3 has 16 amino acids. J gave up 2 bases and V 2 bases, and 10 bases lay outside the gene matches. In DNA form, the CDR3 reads TGCAGTGCTAGACAGGGGGTGTTGCTTTTCACAGATACGCAGTATTTT. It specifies CSARQGVLLFTDTQYF.

CDR3: CASRGTVSGGNQPQHF. Here the CDR3 DNA reads TGTGCCAGCAGGGGCACGGTATCCGGCGGCAATCAGCCCCAGCATTTT. The rearrangement joins TRBV2 to TRBJ1-5, with D uncertain. The CDR3 covers 16 residues. Germline CDR1 and CDR2: SNHLY and FYNNEI. V was shortened by 6 bases and J by 2 bases, with 17 bases between the two germline ends.

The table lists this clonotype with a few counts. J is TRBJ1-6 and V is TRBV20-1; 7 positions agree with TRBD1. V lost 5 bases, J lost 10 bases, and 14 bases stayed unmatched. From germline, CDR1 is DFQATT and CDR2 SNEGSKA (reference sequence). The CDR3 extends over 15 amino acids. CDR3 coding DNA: TGCAGTGCTCGTCCCGCCGACAGGGCCCTCTCACCCCTCCACTTT. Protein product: CSARPADRALSPLHF.

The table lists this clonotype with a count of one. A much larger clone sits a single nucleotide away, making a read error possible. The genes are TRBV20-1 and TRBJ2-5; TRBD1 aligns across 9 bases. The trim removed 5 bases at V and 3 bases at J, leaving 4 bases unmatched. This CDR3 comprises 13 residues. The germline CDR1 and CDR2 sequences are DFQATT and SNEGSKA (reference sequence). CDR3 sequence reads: CSAFRDREETQYF. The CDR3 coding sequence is TGCAGTGCTTTCCGGGACAGGGAAGAGACCCAGTACTTC.

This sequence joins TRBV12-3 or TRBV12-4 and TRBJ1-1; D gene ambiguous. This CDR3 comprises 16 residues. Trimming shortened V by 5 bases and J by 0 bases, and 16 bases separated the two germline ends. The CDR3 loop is CASSPEPDGLNTEAFF. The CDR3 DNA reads TGTGCCAGCAGTCCCGAACCGGACGGGTTGAACACTGAAGCTTTCTTT.

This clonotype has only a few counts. The CDR3 nucleotides read TGTGCCAGCAGCAGGCAAACTACTATGGCAGATACGCAGTATTTT. It codes for CASSRQTTMADTQYF. The chain combines TRBV7-2 with TRBJ2-3; D gene ambiguous. The CDR3 is 15 amino acids. Trimming took off 5 bases at V and 4 bases at J, with 16 bases between the two ends. Germline V gene sequence: CDR1 SGHTA, CDR2 FQGNSA.

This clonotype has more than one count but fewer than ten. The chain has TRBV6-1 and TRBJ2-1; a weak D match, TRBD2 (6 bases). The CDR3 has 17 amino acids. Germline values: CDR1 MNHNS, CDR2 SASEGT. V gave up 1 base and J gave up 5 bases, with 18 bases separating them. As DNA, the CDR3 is TGTGCCAGCAGTGAAGACGCCAGGAGGGAGAGAGACAATGAGCAGTTCTTC. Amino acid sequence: CASSEDARRERDNEQFF.

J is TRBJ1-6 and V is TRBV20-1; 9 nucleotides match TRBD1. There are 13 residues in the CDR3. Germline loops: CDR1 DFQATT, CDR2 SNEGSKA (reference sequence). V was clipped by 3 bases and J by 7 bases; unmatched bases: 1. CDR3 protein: CSARGTGNSPLHF. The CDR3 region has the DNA TGCAGTGCTAGGGGGACAGGGAATTCACCCCTCCACTTT.

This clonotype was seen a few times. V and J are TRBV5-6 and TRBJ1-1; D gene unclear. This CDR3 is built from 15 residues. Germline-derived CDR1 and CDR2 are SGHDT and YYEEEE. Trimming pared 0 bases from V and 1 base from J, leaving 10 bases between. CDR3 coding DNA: TGTGCCAGCAGCTTGGGGTGGGCCCCGAACACTGAAGCTTTCTTT. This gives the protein CASSLGWAPNTEAFF.

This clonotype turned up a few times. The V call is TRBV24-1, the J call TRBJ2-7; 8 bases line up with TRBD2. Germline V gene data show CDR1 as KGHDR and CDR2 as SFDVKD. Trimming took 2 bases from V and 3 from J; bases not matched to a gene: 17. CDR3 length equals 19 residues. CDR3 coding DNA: TGTGCCACCAGTGATTCGGTCGGGCACACTAGCGGTATGTTCTACGAGCAGTACTTC. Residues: CATSDSVGHTSGMFYEQYF.

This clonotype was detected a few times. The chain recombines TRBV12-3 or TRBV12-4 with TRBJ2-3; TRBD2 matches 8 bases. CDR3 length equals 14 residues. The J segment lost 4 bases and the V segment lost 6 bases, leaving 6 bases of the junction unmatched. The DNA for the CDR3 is TGTGCCAGCAGGCGGGGGGCTAGCGCAGATACGCAGTATTTT. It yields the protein CASRRGASADTQYF.